This T cell receptor (beta chain) originates from a study of blood T cell repertoires in COVID-19. The CDR3 sequence is 14 residues long. In germline, CDR1 is SGHRS, CDR2 YFSETQ. V lost 0 bases, J lost 5 bases, and 11 bases lay in between. Study processing details: Reference gene primer amplification gave estimated nucleated cell counts. Profiling relied on immunoSEQ multiplex PCR, and the TCRdb table lists in-frame clones only, not all of them. V and J calls and clone size are those listed in that table; D and trimming were worked out from the DNA. The sample carries a few hundred thousand clones, 80% to 90% recorded once. Within 2 weeks before study entry, exposed participants met a COVID-19 case.

This sequence joins TRBV5-1 and TRBJ2-5, with a weak D call TRBD2 (5 bases). This receptor was obtained from a woman between 50 and 59 years old who had been exposed to COVID-19. Sequenced: PBMCs or T cells enriched from blood (not recorded which). As DNA, the CDR3 is TGCGCCAGCAGCTTGGCTATGGCGGGTGAGACCCAGTACTTC. Protein sequence: CASSLAMAGETQYF.